This T cell receptor (beta chain) is drawn from a study of T cells of healthy individuals (dated by TCRdb to the late 2010s). The library was made by 5' RACE. Sequencing instrument: Illumina MiSeq. TCRdb passed the public sequencing reads through fastp at Q25 and MiXCR, retaining productive beta sequences. Every distinct CDR3 protein forms one entry, paired with its most common genes and DNA. Counted in this sample were 75,000 to 95,000 distinct CDR3 sequences; about 5% of them appeared once. Clones ranked in the top ten supply about 7.5% of the sample. This clonotype occurred many times. The target of this receptor is not known. Base quality data are lacking; no much larger clone is found one base away. V and J are truncated by 4 bases and 8 bases respectively, leaving an intervening sequence of 18 bases. The CDR1 and CDR2 encoded by the germline V gene are MNHEY and SVGEGT. The CDR3 numbers 15 residues from cysteine through phenylalanine. The retained sequence is limited to the CDR3, 45 bases, with the frame set at the first base.

The sequence joins TRBV6-2 or TRBV6-3 to TRBJ2-1, with TRBD1 tentatively as D gene (6 bases match). The source of this sequence is a female donor in good health. The DNA sequence is TGTGCCAGCAGTTTTTTTTCCCCAGGGGTCGATGAGCAGTTCTTC. Its translation reads: CASSFFSPGVDEQFF.